Ten or more counts support the clone carrying this T cell receptor (beta chain). A read error may produce the germline difference seen at one junction end. The data stem from a study of Graves' ophthalmopathy and Graves' hyperthyroidism. The PBMCs had their origin in approximately 10 ml of fresh peripheral blood. Amplification targeted the TCR beta CDR3 regions, with RNA transcripts as the source material. Second-round multiplex PCR followed a first-round RT-PCR using HTBI primers. TCRdb redid the calling of the multiplex PCR reads with MiXCR, one entry per CDR3 protein. This table holds over 450,000 distinct CDR3 sequences, 13% to 15% found once. This CDR3 region has 13 residues. Germline values: CDR1 MNHNS, CDR2 SASEGT.

The TCR was taken from a woman aged 25 to 45 with Graves' ophthalmopathy. Sample: blood. V and J are TRBV6-1 and TRBJ1-2, with no clear D. The CDR3 DNA reads as TGTGCGAGCATGGGGTTGTTAGGGTATGGCTACACCTTC. This translates into CASMGLLGYGYTF.